The 25 T cell receptor beta chains presented below share a single source sample, sequenced in a study of OX40 agonist ivuxolimab in advanced cancers. Some clones are missing from TCRdb's copy, which holds only in-frame ones; the method was immunoSEQ multiplex PCR. This sample yields approximately 66,000 clones, of which approximately 88% are seen a single time; about 0.6% belongs to the top ten. The sequencing used CD4+ or CD8+ T cells sorted from blood, collected in a trial of the OX40 agonist ivuxolimab. All receptors come from an adult with an advanced solid tumor such as melanoma, head and neck, liver or kidney cancer.

This chain uses TRBV5-3 with TRBJ1-2; 9 bases are shared with TRBD1. TRBV5-3 is recorded as an ORF, its role being uncertain. This CDR3 comprises 15 residues. After removal of 5 bases from V and 7 bases from J, the junction contained 12 bases not matched to a gene. CDR3 in amino acids: CARSAGTGLSSGYTF. The CDR3 coding sequence is TGTGCCAGAAGTGCCGGGACAGGGCTTTCAAGTGGCTACACCTTC.

The chain employs TRBV27 and TRBJ1-4; possibly TRBD1 for D (5 bases). Trimming removed 4 bases from V and 5 bases from J, with 11 bases in between. CDR1 and CDR2 (germline): MNHEY, SMNVEV (reference sequence). CDR3 length: 14 residues. The CDR3 bases are TGTGCCAGCAGTTCCCAGGGTCAGAATGAAAAACTGTTTTTT. Protein sequence: CASSSQGQNEKLFF.

The chain recombines TRBV21-1 with TRBJ2-7; TRBD2 reflects the table's D call only, with no check against the DNA. TRBV21-1 is annotated as a pseudogene. This CDR3 is 14 amino acids long. The CDR3 DNA is TGTGCCAGCAGCAAAGGCCCCGGGAGGCGCGAGCAGTACTTC. This translates into CASSKGPGRREQYF.

V and J are TRBV28 and TRBJ2-1, with D perhaps matching TRBD2 (5 bases). The CDR3 is 15 residues long. V lost 1 base and J lost 3, with 10 bases in between. CDR1 is MDHEN, CDR2 SYDVKM, per germline. This chain's CDR3 is CASSLSRAGYNEQFF. CDR3 nucleotides: TGTGCCAGCAGTTTATCCCGGGCGGGCTACAATGAGCAGTTCTTC. The whole variable domain, filled in from reference TRBV28 and TRBJ2-1, reads DVKVTQSSRYLVKRTGEKVFLECVQDMDHENMFWYRQDPGLGLRLIYFSYDVKMKEKGDIPEGYSVSREKKERFSLILESASTNQTSMYLCASSLSRAGYNEQFFGPGTRLTVL.

The V gene is TRBV25-1, the J gene TRBJ2-1; 7 bases fit TRBD2. Germline V gene sequence: CDR1 MGHDK, CDR2 SYGVNS. This CDR3 has 14 amino acids. The junction had 5 bases not matched to a gene; V was cut back by 5 bases and J by 4 bases. The CDR3 is CASSRAGEYNEQFF. CDR3 in DNA: TGTGCCAGCAGTCGGGCGGGGGAGTACAATGAGCAGTTCTTC.

The chain employs TRBV18 and TRBJ2-1, with D uncertain. The CDR3 is 12 amino acids. Trimming took 1 base from V and 9 from J, leaving 7 bases between them. CDR1 is KGHSH and CDR2 is LQKENI in the germline V gene. The CDR3 DNA sequence: TGTGCCAGCTCACCACAGACAAGTGAGCAGTTCTTC. This codes for CASSPQTSEQFF.

The V and J genes are TRBV29-1 and TRBJ1-2, with 8 bases that match TRBD1. There are 17 residues in the CDR3. V shed 1 base, J shed 5 bases, and the junction held 15 bases outside the gene matches. The germline gives CDR1 SQVTM, CDR2 ANQGSEA. Here the CDR3 DNA reads TGCAGCGTTGAAGGGGCTAAAGTGACAGGGGTAAGGTATGGCTACACCTTC. It translates to CSVEGAKVTGVRYGYTF.

The gene calls are TRBV6-1 and TRBJ2-7; D possibly corresponds to TRBD2 (6 bases). This CDR3 is built from 13 residues. The V end lost 6 bases, the J end lost 3 bases, and 12 bases lay between the germline ends. The germline V gene has CDR1 MNHNS and CDR2 SASEGT. The CDR3 DNA reads TGTGCCAGCAGCGAGGGACTTTACTACGAGCAGTACTTC. This codes for CASSEGLYYEQYF.

This clone was seen only once. The chain links TRBV20-1 to TRBJ1-2; D call uncertain. In germline, CDR1 is DFQATT, CDR2 SNEGSKA (reference sequence). CDR3 length equals 10 residues. V lost 6 bases and J lost 3, with 5 bases in between. The CDR3 DNA reads as TGCAGTGCGACTGACTATGGCTACACCTTC. Its translation: CSATDYGYTF.

A remark on this clone: The junction departs from the called germline gene at one end, perhaps through a read error. J is TRBJ2-6 and V is TRBV5-1; no reliable D call. The CDR3 consists of 13 residues. Germline V gene sequence: CDR1 SGHRS, CDR2 YFSETQ. The CDR3 coding sequence is TGCGCCAGCAGCTTATCTGTGGCCAACGTCCTGACTTTC. This codes for CASSLSVANVLTF.

The V and J genes are TRBV2 and TRBJ2-1; D may be TRBD2 (6 bases). V was pared by 5 bases and J by 8 bases, with 19 bases between. This CDR3 has 15 residues. The germline V gene encodes CDR1 SNHLY and CDR2 FYNNEI. This chain's CDR3 is CASSFGRGTGHEQFF. DNA for the CDR3: TGTGCCAGCAGTTTCGGTCGGGGGACCGGGCATGAGCAGTTCTTC.

The chain links TRBV29-1 to TRBJ2-3; 8 bases line up with TRBD2. V lost 5 bases and J lost 1; bases outside the gene matches: 5. The CDR3 consists of 14 residues. The germline V gene has CDR1 SQVTM and CDR2 ANQGSEA. CDR3 sequence (DNA): TGCAGCGTTCCCAGCGGGAGCCGCACAGATACGCAGTATTTT. Its protein is CSVPSGSRTDTQYF.

The chain is built from TRBV5-6 and TRBJ1-3, with TRBD1 identical over 7 bases. This CDR3 region has 17 residues. From germline, CDR1 is SGHDT and CDR2 YYEEEE. The V and J ends lost 4 bases and 3 bases, in that order; junction bases with no gene match: 13. The CDR3 is CASSPVAGGFFGNTIYF. The CDR3 DNA sequence: TGTGCCAGCAGCCCGGTGGCAGGGGGATTTTTTGGAAACACCATATATTTT.

The rearrangement uses TRBV5-4 and TRBJ2-7, with a tentative D call TRBD2 (5 bases). The CDR3 extends over 13 amino acids. Trimming pared 5 bases from V and 13 bases from J, leaving 22 bases between. The germline V gene has CDR1 SGHNT and CDR2 YYREEE (reference sequence). This CDR3 is CASRPAGTFRGYF. The CDR3 DNA sequence: TGTGCCAGCAGACCGGCCGGCACCTTTCGGGGTTACTTC.

The genes are TRBV28 and TRBJ1-2, with 8 bases identical to TRBD1. CDR1 is MDHEN and CDR2 is SYDVKM in the germline V gene. After removal of 3 bases from V and 7 bases from J, the junction contained 4 bases not matched to a gene. This CDR3 contains 13 residues. The CDR3 DNA is TGTGCCAGCAGTTTCGGCAGGGGGCTTGGCTACACCTTC. Residues: CASSFGRGLGYTF.

The chain uses TRBV2 and TRBJ2-6; D remains unclear. This CDR3 has 14 amino acids. Germline CDR1 and CDR2: SNHLY and FYNNEI. Trimming stripped 7 bases from V and 1 base from J, with 8 bases between. CDR3 coding DNA: TGTGCCAGCATTGGGGATTCTGGGGCCAACGTCCTGACTTTC. It codes for CASIGDSGANVLTF.

Turning to this clone: An end of the junction differs from the germline gene, which may be a read error. The chain is built from TRBV19 and TRBJ1-1, with D perhaps matching TRBD1 (5 bases). The CDR3 covers 10 residues. Germline V lookup: CDR1 LNHDA, CDR2 SQIVND (reference sequence). This CDR3 is CGHINTEAFF. The CDR3 nucleotides read TGCGGACACATAAACACTGAAGCTTTCTTT.

The rearrangement links TRBV6-4 to TRBJ1-1; TRBD1 might be the D (6 bases). Germline V gene lookup returns CDR1 MRHNA and CDR2 SNTAGT. The germline V and J ends were trimmed by 7 bases and 4 bases, with 13 bases remaining between them. The CDR3 covers 13 residues. The CDR3 region is CASNRGAGTEAFF. The DNA for the CDR3 is TGTGCCAGCAATCGGGGGGCCGGCACTGAAGCTTTCTTT.

This clone was seen a few times. The V call is TRBV30, the J call TRBJ2-5; possibly TRBD1 for D (5 bases). CDR1 and CDR2 from the germline V gene are GTSNPN and SVGIG (reference sequence). CDR3 size: 14 residues. Trimming shortened V by 2 bases and J by 1 base, and 11 bases separated the two germline ends. As DNA, the CDR3 is TGTGCCTGGAGTAGGGGTAGCTCCCAAGAGACCCAGTACTTC. Residues: CAWSRGSSQETQYF.

The rearrangement links TRBV7-2 to TRBJ2-1; perhaps TRBD1 as D (5 bases). The CDR3 runs to 14 residues. The germline V gene has CDR1 SGHTA and CDR2 FQGNSA. V lost 5 bases to trimming and J lost 2 bases, with 10 bases between them. CDR3 in amino acids: CASSPWTPYNEQFF. The CDR3 DNA is TGTGCCAGCAGCCCCTGGACACCCTACAATGAGCAGTTCTTC.

The chain joins TRBV2 to TRBJ2-3; 12 nucleotides line up with TRBD2. CDR3 length: 19 residues. V shed 1 base, J shed 2 bases, and the junction held 10 bases outside the gene matches. Germline-derived CDR1 and CDR2 are SNHLY and FYNNEI. CDR3 in amino acids: CASSEVSSGGAMFTDTQYF. As DNA, the CDR3 is TGTGCCAGCAGTGAAGTCTCTAGCGGGGGGGCCATGTTCACAGATACGCAGTATTTT.

The V call is TRBV18, the J call TRBJ1-1; 9 bases align to TRBD1. The CDR3 is 15 residues long. CDR1 and CDR2 from the germline V gene are KGHSH and LQKENI. V was clipped by 0 bases and J by 6 bases; unmatched bases: 5. CDR3 DNA: TGTGCCAGCTCACCACCGAGGACAGGGGTTCCTGAAGCTTTCTTT. Its translation is CASSPPRTGVPEAFF.

The chain joins TRBV6-1 to TRBJ1-5; D not certain. The V and J ends lost 5 bases and 0 bases respectively, with 8 bases between them. The CDR3 is 14 residues long. Germline lookup yields CDR1 MNHNS and CDR2 SASEGT. The CDR3 reads CASSRLYSNQPQHF. CDR3 nucleotide sequence: TGTGCCAGCAGTCGACTGTATAGCAATCAGCCCCAGCATTTT.

The CDR3: CASSELGTVTEKLFF. The CDR3 DNA follows: TGTGCCAGCAGTGAATTAGGGACGGTGACTGAAAAACTGTTTTTT. The chain combines TRBV6-1 with TRBJ1-4; a weak D match, TRBD1 (5 bases). The CDR3 loop spans 15 amino acids. Germline V gives CDR1 MNHNS, CDR2 SASEGT. V was shortened by 2 bases and J by 7 bases, with 14 bases between the two germline ends.

This clone was counted only a few times. The chain couples TRBV10-3 to TRBJ1-5, with 7 bases identical to TRBD1. The CDR3 covers 14 residues. Looked up from germline, CDR1 is ENHRY and CDR2 is SYGVKD. V lost 1 base to trimming and J lost 6 bases; unmatched junction nucleotides: 3. The CDR3 bases are TGTGCCATCAGTGAGTTAGGGGGCTTTCAGCCCCAGCATTTT. Amino acids: CAISELGGFQPQHF.